This T cell receptor beta chain was found in a study of T cell responses to AZD1222 COVID-19 vaccine. The CDR3 spans 13 residues. Trimming left V 3 bases short and J 2 bases short, with 7 bases between. Germline loops: CDR1 MDHEN, CDR2 SYDVKM. Study-level findings and limits: Nearly half of spike-specific TCRs reportedly go after variant regions that carry no mutations. White British people made up most donors, females outnumbered males, and clonal diversity was possibly underestimated.

This clone was counted a single time. As yet, its antigen is unknown. Libraries were prepared by immunoSEQ multiplex PCR; TCRdb keeps only in-frame clonotypes and omits some of them. The data hold about 150,000 clones, with around 91% observed a single time. The genes are TRBV28 and TRBJ1-2, with D unclear. The TCR comes from an adult in good health. This specimen was peripheral blood, taken on day 0 of AZD1222 vaccination. The CDR3 reads CASSFGHNYGYTF. The CDR3 DNA follows: TGTGCCAGCAGTTTCGGGCACAACTATGGCTACACCTTC.